This TCR beta chain was recovered during a study of T cell changes during pregnancy in multiple sclerosis. The germline V gene encodes CDR1 LGHNA and CDR2 YSLEER. The ends were cut back, 0 bases at V and 0 bases at J, with 14 bases in the middle. The CDR3 contains 18 residues. Repertoires were generated with immunoSEQ multiplex PCR, while TCRdb's copy carries only in-frame clones and drops some. This table has about 60,000 clones, almost 95% appearing once. The chain joins TRBV4-3 to TRBJ2-2; the D is unclear. Sample: peripheral blood, taken in the first trimester of pregnancy. The source of this sequence is a female donor with multiple sclerosis, enrolled in a pregnancy study. CDR3 protein: CASSQDFPPFANTGELFF. The CDR3 DNA follows: TGCGCCAGCAGCCAAGACTTCCCCCCGTTCGCGAACACCGGGGAGCTGTTTTTT.